This is a list of T cell receptor beta chains from one sample in a study of blood T cell repertoires in COVID-19. Profiling relied on immunoSEQ multiplex PCR, and the TCRdb table lists in-frame clones only, not all of them. The sample lists roughly 100,000 clones; 84% were seen once. The specimen was peripheral blood. These receptors were taken from a man between 40 and 49 years old with active or convalescent COVID-19. The CDR3 runs from the conserved cysteine through the conserved F or W. The order of the fields is CDR3 length, D gene, V gene, J gene, clone size, CDR3 DNA, CDR3 protein. A D gene is named only where the DNA matches it firmly. Some rows mark clone size as missing; the rest say once, few, many or name a class of expanded clone.

len: 16; d_gene: .; v_gene: TRBV13; j_gene: TRBJ2-7; abundance: .; CDR3nt: TGTGCCAGCAGCCCCGGGGGTTTAGTCCCCGAGGGCGAGCAGTACTTC; CDR3aa: CASSPGGLVPEGEQYF
len: 13; d_gene: .; v_gene: TRBV6-1; j_gene: TRBJ1-2; abundance: .; CDR3nt: TGTGCCAGCAGTGACAAGACAGCTCGTGGCTACACCTTC; CDR3aa: CASSDKTARGYTF
len: 13; d_gene: TRBD1; v_gene: TRBV18; j_gene: TRBJ2-5; abundance: once; CDR3nt: TGTGCCAGCTCACCGGGACAGAAAGAGACCCAGTACTTC; CDR3aa: CASSPGQKETQYF
len: 16; d_gene: TRBD1; v_gene: TRBV5-1; j_gene: TRBJ1-4; abundance: .; CDR3nt: TGCGCCAGCAGCTTGTACGGACAGGACACTAATGAAAAACTGTTTTTT; CDR3aa: CASSLYGQDTNEKLFF
len: 14; d_gene: .; v_gene: TRBV6-5; j_gene: TRBJ1-5; abundance: .; CDR3nt: TGTGCCAGCACCCAAACAGGGTTGGTTCAGCCCCAGCATTTT; CDR3aa: CASTQTGLVQPQHF
len: 17; d_gene: TRBD1; v_gene: TRBV3-1/TRBV3-2; j_gene: TRBJ1-3; abundance: .; CDR3nt: TGTGCCAGCAGCCAAGTGGGACAGGGTTATTCTGGAAACACCATATATTTT; CDR3aa: CASSQVGQGYSGNTIYF
len: 15; d_gene: TRBD2; v_gene: TRBV15; j_gene: TRBJ2-1; abundance: once; CDR3nt: TGTGCCACCAGCAGAGACAGCGGGGGGGCCGGTGAGCAGTTCTTC; CDR3aa: CATSRDSGGAGEQFF
len: 13; d_gene: .; v_gene: TRBV3-1/TRBV3-2; j_gene: TRBJ2-5; abundance: .; CDR3nt: TGTGCCAGCAGCCGGGTGGGGGCGGCGACCCAGTACTTC; CDR3aa: CASSRVGAATQYF
len: 14; d_gene: .; v_gene: TRBV30; j_gene: TRBJ1-6; abundance: .; CDR3nt: TGTGCCTGGAGTGGGGGACAAAAAAATTCACCCCTCCACTTT; CDR3aa: CAWSGGQKNSPLHF
len: 14; d_gene: .; v_gene: TRBV30; j_gene: TRBJ2-1; abundance: .; CDR3nt: TGTGCCTGGAGTGTAGATAGGTTCAGGAATGAGCAGTTCTTC; CDR3aa: CAWSVDRFRNEQFF
len: 15; d_gene: .; v_gene: TRBV7-2; j_gene: TRBJ1-5; abundance: .; CDR3nt: TGTGCCAGCAGCAGCTTCGGGACTTTCAATCAGCCCCAGCATTTT; CDR3aa: CASSSFGTFNQPQHF
len: 15; d_gene: .; v_gene: TRBV14; j_gene: TRBJ1-2; abundance: .; CDR3nt: TGTGCCAGCAGCCACCTTGGCTTGATGGACTATGGCTACACCTTC; CDR3aa: CASSHLGLMDYGYTF